The T cell receptor (beta chain) described here comes from a study of T cell responses to AZD1222 COVID-19 vaccine. TCRdb's copy holds only in-frame clones and misses some; the assay was immunoSEQ multiplex PCR. This table has approximately 160,000 clones, roughly nine tenths appearing once. The CDR3 sequence is 14 residues long. The V end lost 4 bases, the J end lost 0 bases, and 9 bases lay between the germline ends. Germline V CDR1 and CDR2: LNHDA, SQIVND (reference sequence). This TCR came from an adult in good health. The sequencing used peripheral blood, collected on day 0 of AZD1222 vaccination. The V and J genes are TRBV19 and TRBJ1-1, with D possibly matching TRBD1 (6 bases). CDR3 bases: TGTGCCAGTAGTAAAGGGGGTCTGAACACTGAAGCTTTCTTT. Residues: CASSKGGLNTEAFF.